This T cell receptor beta chain derives from a study of blood T cell repertoires in COVID-19. Study at large: T cells, B-cell-depleted T cells, or PBMCs supplied cDNA or gDNA.

CDR1 and CDR2 from the germline V gene are SGHAT and FQNNGV. This CDR3 region has 15 residues. V was pared by 5 bases and J by 2 bases, with 6 bases of the junction left unmatched. Ages ranged from roughly 18 to 100 years, with residence in under 25 US areas. Categorization into cohorts depended on clinical history that participants reported. In the original workflow: Reference gene primer amplification gave estimated nucleated cell counts. Measured with immunoSEQ multiplex PCR; TCRdb has only the in-frame clones, and not every one. That table supplies the V and J calls and clone size; D and trimming were determined from the DNA. The sample gives around 450,000 clones, approximately 90% of which show up once; over 1.5% is in the top ten.

The sequencing input was PBMCs or T cells enriched from blood (not recorded which). The genes are TRBV11-2 and TRBJ2-5; 9 bases map to TRBD2. The sequence derives from a woman under 30 with acute COVID-19. The CDR3 bases are TGTGCCAGCAGCAATTTAGCGGGGGTGCAAGAGACCCAGTACTTC. Translation: CASSNLAGVQETQYF.